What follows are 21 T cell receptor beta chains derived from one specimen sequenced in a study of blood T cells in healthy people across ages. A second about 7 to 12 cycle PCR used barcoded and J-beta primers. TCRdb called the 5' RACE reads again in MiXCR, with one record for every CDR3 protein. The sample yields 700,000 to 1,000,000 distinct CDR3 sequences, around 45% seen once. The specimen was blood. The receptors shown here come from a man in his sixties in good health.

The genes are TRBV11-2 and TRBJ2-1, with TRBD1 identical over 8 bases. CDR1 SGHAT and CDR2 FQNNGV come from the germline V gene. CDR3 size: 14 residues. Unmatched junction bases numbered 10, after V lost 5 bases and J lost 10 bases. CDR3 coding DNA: TGTGCCAGCAGCGCTGAAAACAGGGGGATAGAGCAGTTCTTC. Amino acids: CASSAENRGIEQFF.

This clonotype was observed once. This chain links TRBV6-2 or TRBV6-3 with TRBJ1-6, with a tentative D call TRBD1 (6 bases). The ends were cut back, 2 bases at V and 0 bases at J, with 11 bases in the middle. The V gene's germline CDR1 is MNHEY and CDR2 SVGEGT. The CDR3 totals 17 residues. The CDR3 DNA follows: TGTGCCAGCAGTTACCTCGGACAGAACTCCTATAATTCACCCCTCCACTTT. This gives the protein CASSYLGQNSYNSPLHF.

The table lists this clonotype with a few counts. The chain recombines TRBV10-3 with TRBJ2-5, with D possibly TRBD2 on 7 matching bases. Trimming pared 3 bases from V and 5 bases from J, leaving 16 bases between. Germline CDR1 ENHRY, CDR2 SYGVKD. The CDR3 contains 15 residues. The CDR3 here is CAISDEGGAYETQYF. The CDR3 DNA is TGTGCCATCAGTGATGAAGGGGGGGCGTATGAGACCCAGTACTTC.

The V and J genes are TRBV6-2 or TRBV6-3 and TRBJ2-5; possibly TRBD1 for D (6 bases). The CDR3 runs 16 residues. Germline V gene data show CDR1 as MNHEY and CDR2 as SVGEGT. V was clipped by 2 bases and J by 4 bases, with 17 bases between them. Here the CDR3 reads CASSYRTENPVETQYF. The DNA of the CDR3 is TGTGCCAGCAGTTACAGGACAGAAAATCCTGTAGAGACCCAGTACTTC.

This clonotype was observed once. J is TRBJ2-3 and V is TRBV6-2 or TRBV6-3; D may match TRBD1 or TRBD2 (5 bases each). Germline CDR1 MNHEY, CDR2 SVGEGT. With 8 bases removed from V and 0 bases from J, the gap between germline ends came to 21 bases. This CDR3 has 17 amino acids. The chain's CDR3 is CASRPLRSEGSTDTQYF. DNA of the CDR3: TGTGCCAGCCGGCCTTTACGGAGCGAGGGGAGCACAGATACGCAGTATTTT.

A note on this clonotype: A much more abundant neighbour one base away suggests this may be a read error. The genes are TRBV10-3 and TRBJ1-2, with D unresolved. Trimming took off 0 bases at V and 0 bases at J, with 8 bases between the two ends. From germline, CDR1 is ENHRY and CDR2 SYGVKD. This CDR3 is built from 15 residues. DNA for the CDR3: TGTGCCATCAGTGAGTCGGCGGCAACTAACTATGGCTACACCTTC. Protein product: CAISESAATNYGYTF.

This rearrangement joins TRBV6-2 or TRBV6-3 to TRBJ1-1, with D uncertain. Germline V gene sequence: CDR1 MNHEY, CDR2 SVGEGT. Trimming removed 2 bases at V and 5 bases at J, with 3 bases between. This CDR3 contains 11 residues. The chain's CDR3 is CASSYATEAFF. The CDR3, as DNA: TGTGCCAGCAGTTACGCGACTGAAGCTTTCTTT.

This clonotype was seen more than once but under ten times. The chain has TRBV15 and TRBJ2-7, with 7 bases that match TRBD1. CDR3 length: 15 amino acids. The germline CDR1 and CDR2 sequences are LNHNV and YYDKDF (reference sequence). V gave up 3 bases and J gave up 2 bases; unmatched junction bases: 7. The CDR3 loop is CATSSALGTAYEQYF. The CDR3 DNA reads TGTGCCACCAGCAGCGCTCTAGGGACAGCCTACGAGCAGTACTTC.

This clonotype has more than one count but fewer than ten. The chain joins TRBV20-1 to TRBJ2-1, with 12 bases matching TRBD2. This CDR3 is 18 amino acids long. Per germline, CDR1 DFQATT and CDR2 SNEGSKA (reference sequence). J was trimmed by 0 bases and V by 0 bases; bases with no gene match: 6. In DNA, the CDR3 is TGCAGTGCTAGAGAAACTAGCGGGGGGAAGAGCTCCTACAATGAGCAGTTCTTC. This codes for CSARETSGGKSSYNEQFF.

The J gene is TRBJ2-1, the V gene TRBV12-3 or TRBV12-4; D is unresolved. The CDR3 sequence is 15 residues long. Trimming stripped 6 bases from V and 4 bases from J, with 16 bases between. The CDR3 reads CASSIGSRGYNEQFF. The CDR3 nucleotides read TGTGCCAGCAGCATAGGAAGCAGAGGTTACAATGAGCAGTTCTTC.

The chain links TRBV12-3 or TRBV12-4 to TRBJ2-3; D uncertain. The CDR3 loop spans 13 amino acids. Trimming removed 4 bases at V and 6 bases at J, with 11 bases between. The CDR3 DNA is TGTGCCAGCAGTTGGACGAAACTCGATACGCAGTATTTT. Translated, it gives CASSWTKLDTQYF.

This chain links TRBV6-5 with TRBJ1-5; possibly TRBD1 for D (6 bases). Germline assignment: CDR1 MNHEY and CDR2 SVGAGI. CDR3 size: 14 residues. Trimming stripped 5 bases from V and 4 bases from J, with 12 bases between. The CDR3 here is CASSTGTLNQPQHF. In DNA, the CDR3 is TGTGCCAGCAGTACGGGGACACTTAATCAGCCCCAGCATTTT.

This CDR3 is CATSPEGNTGELFF. The CDR3 nucleotides are TGTGCCACCAGTCCCGAAGGTAACACCGGGGAGCTGTTTTTT. The chain couples TRBV24-1 to TRBJ2-2, with D uncertain. Per the germline V gene, CDR1 is KGHDR and CDR2 is SFDVKD. CDR3 length: 14 residues. V gave up 6 bases and J gave up 2 bases, with 9 bases separating them.

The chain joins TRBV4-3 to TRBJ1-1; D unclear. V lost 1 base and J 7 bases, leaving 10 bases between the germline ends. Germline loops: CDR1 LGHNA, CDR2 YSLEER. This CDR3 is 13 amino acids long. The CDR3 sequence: CASSQVLFHEAFF. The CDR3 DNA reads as TGCGCCAGCAGCCAAGTGCTTTTTCATGAAGCTTTCTTT.

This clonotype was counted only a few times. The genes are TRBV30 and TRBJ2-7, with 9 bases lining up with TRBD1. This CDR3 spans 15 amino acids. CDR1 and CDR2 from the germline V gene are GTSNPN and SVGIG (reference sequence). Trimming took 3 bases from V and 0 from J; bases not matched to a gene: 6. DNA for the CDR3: TGTGCCTGGAGACCCCGGGACAGGGCCTCCTACGAGCAGTACTTC. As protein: CAWRPRDRASYEQYF.

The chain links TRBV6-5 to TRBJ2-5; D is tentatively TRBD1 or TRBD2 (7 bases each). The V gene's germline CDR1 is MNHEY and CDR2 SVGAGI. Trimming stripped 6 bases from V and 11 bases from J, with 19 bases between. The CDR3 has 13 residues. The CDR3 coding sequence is TGTGCCAGCAGGTCGACAGGGACTAACGGGCAGTACTTC. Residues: CASRSTGTNGQYF.

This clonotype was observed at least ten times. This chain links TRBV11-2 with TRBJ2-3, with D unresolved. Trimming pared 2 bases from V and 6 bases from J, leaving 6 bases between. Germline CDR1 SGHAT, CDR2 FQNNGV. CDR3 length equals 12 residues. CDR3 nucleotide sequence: TGTGCCAGCAGCTTAAGTGAGGATACGCAGTATTTT. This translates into CASSLSEDTQYF.

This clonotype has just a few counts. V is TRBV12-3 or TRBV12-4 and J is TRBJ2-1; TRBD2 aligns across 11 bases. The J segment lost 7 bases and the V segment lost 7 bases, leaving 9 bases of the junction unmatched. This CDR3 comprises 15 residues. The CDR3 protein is CASILAGGPFNEQFF. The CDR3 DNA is TGTGCCAGCATCCTAGCGGGGGGCCCCTTTAATGAGCAGTTCTTC.

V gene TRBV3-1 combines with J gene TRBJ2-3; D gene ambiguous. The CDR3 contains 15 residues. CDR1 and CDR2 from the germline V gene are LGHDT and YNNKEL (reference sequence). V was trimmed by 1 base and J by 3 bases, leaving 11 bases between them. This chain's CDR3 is CASSQVPDPTDTQYF. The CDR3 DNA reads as TGTGCCAGCAGCCAAGTACCCGACCCGACAGATACGCAGTATTTT.

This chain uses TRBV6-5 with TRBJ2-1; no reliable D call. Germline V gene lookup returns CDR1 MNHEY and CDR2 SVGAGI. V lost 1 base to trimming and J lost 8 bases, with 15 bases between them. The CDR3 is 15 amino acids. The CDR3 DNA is TGTGCCAGCAGTTACTTTGGCGGTCGCCGGGATGAGCAGTTCTTC. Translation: CASSYFGGRRDEQFF.

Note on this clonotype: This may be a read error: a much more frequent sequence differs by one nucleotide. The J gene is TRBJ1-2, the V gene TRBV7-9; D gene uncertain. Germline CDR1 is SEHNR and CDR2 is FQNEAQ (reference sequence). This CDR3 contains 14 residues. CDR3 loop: CASSVAFGNYGYTF. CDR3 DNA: TGTGCCAGCAGCGTAGCCTTCGGAAACTATGGCTACACCTTC.